The T cell receptor (beta chain) described here comes from a study of cytotoxic CD8 clonotypes in ibrutinib-treated CLL. Turning to the study itself: Across the patients, roughly ten were relapsed/refractory, 15 treatment-naive and 17 to 18 IGHV unmutated.

Broader study findings: A rise in clonality was seen at ibrutinib response, and a fall back toward baseline was seen at progression.

Using immunoSEQ multiplex PCR, the repertoire was profiled, and TCRdb retains in-frame clones only, with some absent. Of about 68,000 clones detected, 68% appear once; the ten largest clones hold approximately 5.2%. Cryopreserved PBMCs were the source of around 2 micrograms of genomic DNA, which went to TCR beta libraries. A note on this clone: Its antigen is currently unknown.

The sample consisted of PBMCs, taken after 12 months of ibrutinib treatment. The TCR originated in a human donor with chronic lymphocytic leukemia.

The CDR3 protein is CASSEFVTAQAYEQYF. In DNA form, the CDR3 reads TGTGCCAGCAGTGAATTTGTTACGGCACAAGCCTACGAGCAGTACTTC. The chain combines TRBV2 with TRBJ2-7, with D unresolved. Germline-derived CDR1 and CDR2 are SNHLY and FYNNEI. CDR3 size: 16 residues. The germline V and J ends were trimmed by 2 bases and 2 bases, with 16 bases remaining between them.